This TCR beta chain was retrieved from a study of preoperative IRX-2 immunotherapy in early breast cancer. Sequenced by immunoSEQ multiplex PCR; TCRdb stores in-frame clones only, minus some. The sample records tens of thousands of clones, roughly 86% being singletons. Stated treatment: preoperative locoregional IRX-2 cytokine immunotherapy. Preoperative locoregional IRX-2 cytokine immunotherapy was tested in the phase Ib source study. The V gene lost 5 bases and the J gene lost 0 bases, with 17 bases spanning the gap. The CDR3 sequence is 17 residues long. This rearrangement joins TRBV7-1 to TRBJ1-5; D remains ambiguous. TRBV7-1 is placed among ORFs of uncertain function. The input for sequencing was tumor tissue, taken after IRX-2 immunotherapy. This TCR came from a human donor with breast cancer. The CDR3 region has the DNA TGTGCCAGCAGCCAAGAATACACCACATATAGCAATCAGCCCCAGCATTTT. Residues: CASSQEYTTYSNQPQHF.